This T cell receptor (beta chain) comes out of a study of beta chain features in type 1 diabetes. Study summary: The samples had around 98 million sorted cells examined in all.

The study's findings and limits: Patients showed naive, central memory and Treg TCRB repertoires that appeared more similar than those of healthy donors. The study found moderately but significantly shorter TCRB CDR3s in all four CD4+ subsets of Type 1 diabetes patients. PCR might preferentially amplify shorter templates, equally in patients and controls.

The sequenced template was cDNA made from the entire isolated RNA. The data were produced by immunoSEQ multiplex PCR, yet TCRdb's version contains in-frame clones alone and is incomplete. The sample includes over 600,000 clones, over 10% of them seen just once. This clone occurred a few times. Its specificity is not known. The sample consisted of naive CD4+ T cells from blood. The sequence derives from a man younger than 40 with type 1 diabetes.

The CDR3 nucleotides are TGTGCCAGCAGCCCATGGACAGGGCTCGGCAATCAGCCCCAGCATTTT. This gives the protein CASSPWTGLGNQPQHF. The chain couples TRBV28 to TRBJ1-5; 8 positions agree with TRBD1. Trimming at V came to 6 bases and at J to 2 bases, leaving 9 bases not matched to a gene. There are 16 residues in the CDR3. From germline, CDR1 is MDHEN and CDR2 SYDVKM.